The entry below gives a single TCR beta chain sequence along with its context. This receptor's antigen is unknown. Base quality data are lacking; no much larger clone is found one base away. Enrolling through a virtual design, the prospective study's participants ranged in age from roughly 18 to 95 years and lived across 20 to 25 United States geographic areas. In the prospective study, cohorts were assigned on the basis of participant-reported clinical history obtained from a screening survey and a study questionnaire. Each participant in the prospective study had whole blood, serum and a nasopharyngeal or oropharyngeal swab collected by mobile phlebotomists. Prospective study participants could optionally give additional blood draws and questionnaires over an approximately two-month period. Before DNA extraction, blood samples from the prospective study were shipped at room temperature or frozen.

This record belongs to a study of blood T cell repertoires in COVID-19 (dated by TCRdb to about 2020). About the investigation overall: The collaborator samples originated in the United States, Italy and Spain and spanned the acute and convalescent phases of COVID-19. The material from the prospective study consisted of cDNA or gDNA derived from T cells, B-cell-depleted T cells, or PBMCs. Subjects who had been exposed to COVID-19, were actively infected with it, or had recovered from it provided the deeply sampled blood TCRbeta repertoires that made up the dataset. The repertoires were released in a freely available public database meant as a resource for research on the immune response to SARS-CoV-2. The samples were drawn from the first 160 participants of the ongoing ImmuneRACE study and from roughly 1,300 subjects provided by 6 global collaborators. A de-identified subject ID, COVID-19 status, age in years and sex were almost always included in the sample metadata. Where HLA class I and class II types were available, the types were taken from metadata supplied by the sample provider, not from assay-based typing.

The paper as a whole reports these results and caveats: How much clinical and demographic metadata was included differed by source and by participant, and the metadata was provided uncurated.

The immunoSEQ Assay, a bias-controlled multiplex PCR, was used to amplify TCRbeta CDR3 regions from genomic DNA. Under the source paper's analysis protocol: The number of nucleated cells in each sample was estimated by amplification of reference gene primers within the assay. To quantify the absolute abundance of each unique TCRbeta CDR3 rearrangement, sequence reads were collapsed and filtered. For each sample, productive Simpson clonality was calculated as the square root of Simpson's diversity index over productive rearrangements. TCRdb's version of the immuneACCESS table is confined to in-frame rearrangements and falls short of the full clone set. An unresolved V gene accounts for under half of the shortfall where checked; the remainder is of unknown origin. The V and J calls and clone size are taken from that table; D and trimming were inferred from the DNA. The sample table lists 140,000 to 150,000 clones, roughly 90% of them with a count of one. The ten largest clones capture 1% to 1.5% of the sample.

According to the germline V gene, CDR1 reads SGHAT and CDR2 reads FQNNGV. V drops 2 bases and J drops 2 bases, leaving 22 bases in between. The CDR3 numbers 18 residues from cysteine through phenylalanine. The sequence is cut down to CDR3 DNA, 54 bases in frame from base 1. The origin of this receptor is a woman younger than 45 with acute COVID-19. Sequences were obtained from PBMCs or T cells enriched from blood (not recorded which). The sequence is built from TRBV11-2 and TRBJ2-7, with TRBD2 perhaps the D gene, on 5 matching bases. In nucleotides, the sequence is TGTGCCAGCAGCTTATTCTCTCGTGAGGGTAGATCTACCTACGAGCAGTACTTC. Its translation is CASSLFSREGRSTYEQYF.